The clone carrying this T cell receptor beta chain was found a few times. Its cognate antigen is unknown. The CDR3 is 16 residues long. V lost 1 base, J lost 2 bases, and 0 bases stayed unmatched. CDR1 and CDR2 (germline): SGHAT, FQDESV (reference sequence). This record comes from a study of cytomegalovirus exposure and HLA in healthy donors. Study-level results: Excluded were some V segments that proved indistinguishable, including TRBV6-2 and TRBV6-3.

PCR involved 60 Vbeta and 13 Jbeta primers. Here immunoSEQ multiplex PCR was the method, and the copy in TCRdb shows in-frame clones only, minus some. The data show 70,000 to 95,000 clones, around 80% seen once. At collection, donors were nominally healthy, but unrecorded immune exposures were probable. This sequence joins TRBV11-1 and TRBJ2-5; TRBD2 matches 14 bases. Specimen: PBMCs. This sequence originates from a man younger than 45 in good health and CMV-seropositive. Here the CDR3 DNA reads TGTGCCAGCAGCTTAGGGACTAGCGGGGGGCAAGAGACCCAGTACTTC. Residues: CASSLGTSGGQETQYF. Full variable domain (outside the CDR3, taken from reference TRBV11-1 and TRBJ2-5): EAEVAQSPRYKITEKSQAVAFWCDPISGHATLYWYRQILGQGPELLVQFQDESVVDDSQLPKDRFSAERLKGVDSTLKIQPAELGDSAMYLCASSLGTSGGQETQYFGPGTRLLVL.